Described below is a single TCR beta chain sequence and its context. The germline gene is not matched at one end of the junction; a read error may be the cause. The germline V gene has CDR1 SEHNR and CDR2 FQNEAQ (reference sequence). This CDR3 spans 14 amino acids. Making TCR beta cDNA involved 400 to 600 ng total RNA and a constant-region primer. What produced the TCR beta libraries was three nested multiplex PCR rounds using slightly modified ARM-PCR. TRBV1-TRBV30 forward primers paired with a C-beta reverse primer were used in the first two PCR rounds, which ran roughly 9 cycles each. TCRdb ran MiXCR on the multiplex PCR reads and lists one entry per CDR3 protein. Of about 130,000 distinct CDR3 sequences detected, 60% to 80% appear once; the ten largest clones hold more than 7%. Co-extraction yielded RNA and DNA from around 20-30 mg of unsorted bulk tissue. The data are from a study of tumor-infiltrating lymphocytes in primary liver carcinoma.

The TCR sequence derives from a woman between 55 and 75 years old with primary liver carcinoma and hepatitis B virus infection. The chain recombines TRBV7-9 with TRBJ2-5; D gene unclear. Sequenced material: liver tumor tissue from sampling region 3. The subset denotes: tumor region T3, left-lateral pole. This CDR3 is CGSSPRVGQETQYF. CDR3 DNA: TGTGGCAGCAGCCCACGGGTGGGTCAGGAGACCCAGTACTTC.